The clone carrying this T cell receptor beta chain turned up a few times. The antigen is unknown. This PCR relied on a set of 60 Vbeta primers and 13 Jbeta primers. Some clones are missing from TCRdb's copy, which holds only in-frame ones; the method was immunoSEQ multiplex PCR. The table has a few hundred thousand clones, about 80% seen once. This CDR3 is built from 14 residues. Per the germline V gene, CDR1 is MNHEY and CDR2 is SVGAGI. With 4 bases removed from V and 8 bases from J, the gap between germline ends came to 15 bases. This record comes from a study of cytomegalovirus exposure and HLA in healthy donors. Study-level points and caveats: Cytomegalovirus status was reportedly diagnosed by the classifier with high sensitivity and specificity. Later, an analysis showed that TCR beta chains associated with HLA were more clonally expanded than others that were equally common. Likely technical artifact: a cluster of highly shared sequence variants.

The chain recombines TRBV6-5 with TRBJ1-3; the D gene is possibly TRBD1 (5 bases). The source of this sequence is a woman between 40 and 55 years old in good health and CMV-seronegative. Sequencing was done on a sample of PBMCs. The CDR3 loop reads CASSLVGRADTIYF. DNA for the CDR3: TGTGCCAGCAGTTTAGTGGGCAGGGCTGACACCATATATTTT.